This T cell receptor beta chain emerged from a study of blood T cell repertoires in COVID-19. Overall study: Specimens from acute and convalescent COVID-19 originated in the United States, Italy and Spain.

The CDR3 totals 14 residues. The germline CDR1 and CDR2 sequences are MNHNY and SVGAGI (reference sequence). V was shortened by 7 bases and J by 8 bases, with 15 bases between the two germline ends. Study members were between 18 and 89 years old and lived in about two dozen US regions. In the authors' workflow: By means of reference gene primer amplification, nucleated cell counts were estimated. Clones were sequenced by immunoSEQ multiplex PCR, and TCRdb holds only the in-frame ones, with some missing. V, J and clone size were drawn from that table, and D and trimming were deduced from the DNA. The sample carries fewer than 350,000 clones, approximately 90% recorded once.

The chain employs TRBV6-6 and TRBJ1-6; a weak D match, TRBD1 (5 bases). Sequencing was carried out using PBMCs or T cells enriched from blood (not recorded which). The sequence was collected from a woman aged 60-70 years in a cohort exposed to, infected with or recovered from COVID-19 (not recorded which). The CDR3 coding sequence is TGTGCCAGCACGCCGACAGATCTGTATTCACCCCTCCACTTT. Translated, it gives CASTPTDLYSPLHF.